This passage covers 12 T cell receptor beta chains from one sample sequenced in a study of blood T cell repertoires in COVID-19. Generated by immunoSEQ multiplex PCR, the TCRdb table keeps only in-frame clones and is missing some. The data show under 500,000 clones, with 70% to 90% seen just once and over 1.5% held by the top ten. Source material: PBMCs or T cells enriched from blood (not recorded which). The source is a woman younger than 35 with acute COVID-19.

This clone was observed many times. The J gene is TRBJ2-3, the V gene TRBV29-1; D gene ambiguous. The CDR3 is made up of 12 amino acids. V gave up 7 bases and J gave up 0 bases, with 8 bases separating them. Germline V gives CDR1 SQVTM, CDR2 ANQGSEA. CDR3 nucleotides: TGCAGCGCCGTCCGGAGCACAGATACGCAGTATTTT. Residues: CSAVRSTDTQYF.

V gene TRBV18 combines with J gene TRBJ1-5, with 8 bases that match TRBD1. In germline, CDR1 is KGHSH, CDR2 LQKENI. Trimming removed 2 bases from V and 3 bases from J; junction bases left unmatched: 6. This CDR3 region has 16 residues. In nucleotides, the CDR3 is TGTGCCAGCTCACCAGGACAGGGAGGTACCAATCAGCCCCAGCATTTT. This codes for CASSPGQGGTNQPQHF.

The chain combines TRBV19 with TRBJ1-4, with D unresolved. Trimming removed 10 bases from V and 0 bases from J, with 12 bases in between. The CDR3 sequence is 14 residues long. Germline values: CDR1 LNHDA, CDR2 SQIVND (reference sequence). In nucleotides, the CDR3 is TGTGCCACCGCAGTCGGGGCAACTAATGAAAAACTGTTTTTT. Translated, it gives CATAVGATNEKLFF.

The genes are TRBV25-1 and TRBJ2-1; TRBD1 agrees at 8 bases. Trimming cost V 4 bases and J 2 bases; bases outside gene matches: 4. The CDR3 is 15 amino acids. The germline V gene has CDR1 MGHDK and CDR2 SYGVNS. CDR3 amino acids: CASSGTGSPYNEQFF. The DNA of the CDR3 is TGTGCCAGCAGTGGGACAGGGAGTCCCTACAATGAGCAGTTCTTC.

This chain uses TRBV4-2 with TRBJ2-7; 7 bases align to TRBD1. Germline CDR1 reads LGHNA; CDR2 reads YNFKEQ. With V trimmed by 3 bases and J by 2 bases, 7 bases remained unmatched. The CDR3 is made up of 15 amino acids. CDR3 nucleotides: TGTGCCAGCAGCCAGTCAACAACAGGGGCCTACGAGCAGTACTTC. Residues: CASSQSTTGAYEQYF.

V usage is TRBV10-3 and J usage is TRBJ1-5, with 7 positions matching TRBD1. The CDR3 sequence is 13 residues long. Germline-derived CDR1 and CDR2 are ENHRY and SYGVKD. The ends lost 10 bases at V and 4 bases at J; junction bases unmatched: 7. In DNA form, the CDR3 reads TGTGCCACCAAACAGGGGTTGAATCAGCCCCAGCATTTT. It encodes CATKQGLNQPQHF.

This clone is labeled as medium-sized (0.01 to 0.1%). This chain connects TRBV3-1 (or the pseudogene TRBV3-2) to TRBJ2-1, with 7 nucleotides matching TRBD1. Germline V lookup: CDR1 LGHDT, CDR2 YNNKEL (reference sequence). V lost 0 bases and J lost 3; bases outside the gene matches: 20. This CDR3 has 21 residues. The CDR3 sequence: CASSQDFGDVRQGVYYNEQFF. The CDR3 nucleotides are TGTGCCAGCAGCCAAGACTTCGGGGACGTTAGGCAGGGGGTATACTACAATGAGCAGTTCTTC.

The CDR3 spells CASSATGPEASPLHF. CDR3 nucleotide sequence: TGTGCCAGCAGCGCGACTGGTCCCGAGGCGTCACCCCTCCACTTT. The chain uses TRBV6-5 and TRBJ1-6, with no clear D. Trimming left V 6 bases short and J 10 bases short, with 19 bases between. Germline values: CDR1 MNHEY, CDR2 SVGAGI. The CDR3 sequence is 15 residues long.

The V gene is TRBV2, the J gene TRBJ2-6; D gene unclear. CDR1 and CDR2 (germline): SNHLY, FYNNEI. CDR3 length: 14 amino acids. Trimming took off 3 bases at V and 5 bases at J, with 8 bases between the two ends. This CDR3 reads CASSDSLRANVLTF. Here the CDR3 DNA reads TGTGCCAGCAGTGACTCTCTCCGGGCCAACGTCCTGACTTTC.

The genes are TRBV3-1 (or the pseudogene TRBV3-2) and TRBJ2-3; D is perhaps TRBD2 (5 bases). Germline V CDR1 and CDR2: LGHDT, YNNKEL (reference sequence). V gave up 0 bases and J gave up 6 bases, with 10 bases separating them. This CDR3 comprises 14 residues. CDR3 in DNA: TGTGCCAGCAGCCAAGATAGGACTCAGGATACGCAGTATTTT. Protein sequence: CASSQDRTQDTQYF.

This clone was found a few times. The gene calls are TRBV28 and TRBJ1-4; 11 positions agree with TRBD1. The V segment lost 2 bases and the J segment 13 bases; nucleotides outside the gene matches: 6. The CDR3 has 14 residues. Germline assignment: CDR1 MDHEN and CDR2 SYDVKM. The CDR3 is CASSLAGQGGRLFF. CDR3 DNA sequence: TGTGCCAGCAGTTTAGCGGGACAGGGGGGAAGACTGTTTTTT.

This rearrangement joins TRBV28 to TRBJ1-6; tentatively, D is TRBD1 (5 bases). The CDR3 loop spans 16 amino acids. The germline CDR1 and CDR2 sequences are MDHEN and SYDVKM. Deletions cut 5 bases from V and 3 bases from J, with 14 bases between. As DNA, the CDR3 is TGTGCCAGCAGTCTGTGGGGGAGGAGCTATAATTCACCCCTCCACTTT. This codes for CASSLWGRSYNSPLHF.